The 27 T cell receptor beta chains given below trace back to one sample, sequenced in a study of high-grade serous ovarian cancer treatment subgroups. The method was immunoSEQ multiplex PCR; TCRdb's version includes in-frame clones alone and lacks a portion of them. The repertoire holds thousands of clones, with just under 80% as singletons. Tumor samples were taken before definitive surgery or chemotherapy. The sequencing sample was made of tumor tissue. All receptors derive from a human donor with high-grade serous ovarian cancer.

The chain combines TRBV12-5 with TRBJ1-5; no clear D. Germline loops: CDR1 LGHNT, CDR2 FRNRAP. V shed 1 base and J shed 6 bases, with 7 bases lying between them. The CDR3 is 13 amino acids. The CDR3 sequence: CASGLESGQPQHF. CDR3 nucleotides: TGTGCTAGTGGTTTGGAGTCGGGTCAGCCCCAGCATTTT.

The CDR3 loop is CASSLGSGGRETQYF. The CDR3 coding sequence is TGTGCCAGCAGCTTGGGATCCGGGGGCAGAGAGACCCAGTACTTC. This chain connects TRBV5-4 to TRBJ2-5; D tentatively fits TRBD1 or TRBD2 (6 bases each). This CDR3 comprises 15 residues. The V gene lost 0 bases and the J gene lost 4 bases, with 13 bases spanning the gap. From germline, CDR1 is SGHNT and CDR2 YYREEE (reference sequence). The whole variable domain, remainder taken from reference TRBV5-4 and TRBJ2-5, is ETGVTQSPTHLIKTRGQQVTLRCSSQSGHNTVSWYQQALGQGPQFIFQYYREEENGRGNFPPRFSGLQFPNYSSELNVNALELDDSALYLCASSLGSGGRETQYFGPGTRLLVL.

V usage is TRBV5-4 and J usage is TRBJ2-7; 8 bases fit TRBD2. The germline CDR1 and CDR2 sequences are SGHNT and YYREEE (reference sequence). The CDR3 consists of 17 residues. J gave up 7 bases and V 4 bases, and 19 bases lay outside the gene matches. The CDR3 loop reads CASSRGPAGAPGGEQYF. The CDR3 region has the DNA TGTGCCAGCAGCCGAGGACCAGCGGGAGCCCCTGGCGGGGAGCAGTACTTC. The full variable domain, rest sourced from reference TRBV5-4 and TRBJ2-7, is ETGVTQSPTHLIKTRGQQVTLRCSSQSGHNTVSWYQQALGQGPQFIFQYYREEENGRGNFPPRFSGLQFPNYSSELNVNALELDDSALYLCASSRGPAGAPGGEQYFGPGTRLTVT.

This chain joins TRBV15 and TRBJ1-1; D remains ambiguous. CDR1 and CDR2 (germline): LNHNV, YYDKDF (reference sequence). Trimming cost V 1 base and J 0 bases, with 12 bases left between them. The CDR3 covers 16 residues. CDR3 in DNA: TGTGCCACCAGCAGAGGGCCGCATCGAATGAACACTGAAGCTTTCTTT. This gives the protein CATSRGPHRMNTEAFF.

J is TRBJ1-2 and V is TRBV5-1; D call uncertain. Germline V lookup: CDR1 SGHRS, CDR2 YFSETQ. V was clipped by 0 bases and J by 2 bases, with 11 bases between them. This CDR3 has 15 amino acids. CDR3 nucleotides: TGCGCCAGCAGCTTGGTGACGTCGGGGAACTATGGCTACACCTTC. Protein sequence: CASSLVTSGNYGYTF.

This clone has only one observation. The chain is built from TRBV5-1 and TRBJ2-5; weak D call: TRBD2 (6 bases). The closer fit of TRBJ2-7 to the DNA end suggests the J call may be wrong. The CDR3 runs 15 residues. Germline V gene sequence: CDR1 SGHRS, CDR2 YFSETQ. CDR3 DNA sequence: TGCGCCAGCAGCTTGTACGGCGGGAAAGGCTACGAGCAGTACTTC. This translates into CASSLYGGKGYEQYF.

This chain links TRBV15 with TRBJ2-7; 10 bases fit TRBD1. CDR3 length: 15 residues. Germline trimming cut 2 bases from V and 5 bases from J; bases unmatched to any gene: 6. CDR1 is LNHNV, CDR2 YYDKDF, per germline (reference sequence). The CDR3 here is CATSRIGTGAHEQYF. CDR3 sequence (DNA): TGTGCCACCAGCAGAATCGGGACAGGGGCCCACGAGCAGTACTTC.

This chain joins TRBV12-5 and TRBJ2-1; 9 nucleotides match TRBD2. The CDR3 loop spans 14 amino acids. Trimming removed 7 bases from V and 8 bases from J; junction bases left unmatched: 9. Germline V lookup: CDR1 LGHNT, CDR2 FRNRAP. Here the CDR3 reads CASAPPGLADEQFF. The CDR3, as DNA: TGTGCTAGTGCCCCGCCGGGACTAGCTGATGAGCAGTTCTTC. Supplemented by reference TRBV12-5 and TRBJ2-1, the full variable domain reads DARVTQTPRHKVTEMGQEVTMRCQPILGHNTVFWYRQTMMQGLELLAYFRNRAPLDDSGMPKDRFSAEMPDATLATLKIQPSEPRDSAVYFCASAPPGLADEQFFGPGTRLTVL.

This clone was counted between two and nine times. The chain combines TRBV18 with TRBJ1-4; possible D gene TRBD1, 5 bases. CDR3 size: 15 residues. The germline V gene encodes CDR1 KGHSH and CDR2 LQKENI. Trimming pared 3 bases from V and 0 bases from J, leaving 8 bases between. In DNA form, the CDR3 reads TGTGCCAGCTCACCCGACAGCCCAACTAATGAAAAACTGTTTTTT. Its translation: CASSPDSPTNEKLFF. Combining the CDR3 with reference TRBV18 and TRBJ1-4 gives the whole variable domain NAGVMQNPRHLVRRRGQEARLRCSPMKGHSHVYWYRQLPEEGLKFMVYLQKENIIDESGMPKERFSAEFPKEGPSILRIQQVVRGDSAAYFCASSPDSPTNEKLFFGSGTQLSVL.

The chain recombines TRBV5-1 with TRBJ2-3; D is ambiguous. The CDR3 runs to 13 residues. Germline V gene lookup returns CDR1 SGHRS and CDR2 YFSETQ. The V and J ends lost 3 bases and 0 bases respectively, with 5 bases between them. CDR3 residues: CASSYDSTDTQYF. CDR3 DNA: TGCGCCAGCAGCTACGACAGCACAGATACGCAGTATTTT. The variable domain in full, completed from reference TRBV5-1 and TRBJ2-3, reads KAGVTQTPRYLIKTRGQQVTLSCSPISGHRSVSWYQQTPGQGLQFLFEYFSETQRNKGNFPGRFSGRQFSNSRSEMNVSTLELGDSALYLCASSYDSTDTQYFGPGTRLTVL.

The CDR3 nucleotides read TGTGCCACCAGCAGAGAAGGAGGCAGCGGGAGTTACGAGCAGTACTTC. This codes for CATSREGGSGSYEQYF. The gene calls are TRBV15 and TRBJ2-7, with 8 bases that match TRBD2. CDR1 and CDR2 from the germline V gene are LNHNV and YYDKDF (reference sequence). The ends lost 0 bases at V and 4 bases at J; junction bases unmatched: 8. The CDR3 runs to 16 residues.

The DNA of the CDR3 is TGTGCCAGCAGTTACCCGGGTATGGACACTGAAGCTTTCTTT. Amino acid sequence: CASSYPGMDTEAFF. This chain joins TRBV25-1 and TRBJ1-1; D unclear. Per the germline V gene, CDR1 is MGHDK and CDR2 is SYGVNS. V gave up 5 bases and J gave up 3 bases, with 13 bases separating them. This CDR3 has 14 amino acids. Drawing the rest from reference TRBV25-1 and TRBJ1-1, the complete variable domain is EADIYQTPRYLVIGTGKKITLECSQTMGHDKMYWYQQDPGMELHLIHYSYGVNSTEKGDLSSESTVSRIRTEHFPLTLESARPSHTSQYLCASSYPGMDTEAFFGQGTRLTVV.

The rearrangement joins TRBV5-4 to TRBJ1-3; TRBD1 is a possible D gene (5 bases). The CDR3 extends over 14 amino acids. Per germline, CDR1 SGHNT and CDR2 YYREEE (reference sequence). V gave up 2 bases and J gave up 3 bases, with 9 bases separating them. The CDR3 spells CASSFRGFGNTIYF. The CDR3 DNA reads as TGTGCCAGCAGCTTCCGGGGCTTTGGAAACACCATATATTTT.

This CDR3 reads CASSQALGDGYTF. As DNA, the CDR3 is TGCGCCAGCAGCCAAGCCTTGGGGGACGGCTACACCTTC. V and J are TRBV4-1 and TRBJ1-2; D is possibly TRBD1 (5 bases). The CDR3 has 13 amino acids. Germline CDR1 reads MGHRA; CDR2 reads YSYEKL. The V end was cut by 1 base, the J end by 8 bases, with 11 bases between.

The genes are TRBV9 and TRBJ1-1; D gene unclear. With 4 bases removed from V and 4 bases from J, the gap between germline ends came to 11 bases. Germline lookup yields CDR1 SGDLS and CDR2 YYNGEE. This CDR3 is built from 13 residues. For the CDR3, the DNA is TGTGCCAGCAGCCTAGCGGGTATCACTGAAGCTTTCTTT. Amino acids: CASSLAGITEAFF.

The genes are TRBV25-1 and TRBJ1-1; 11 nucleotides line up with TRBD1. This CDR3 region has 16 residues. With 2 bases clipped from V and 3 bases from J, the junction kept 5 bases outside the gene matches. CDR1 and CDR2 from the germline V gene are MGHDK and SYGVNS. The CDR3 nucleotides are TGTGCCAGCAGTGAAGGGACAGGGGGGTGGCACACTGAAGCTTTCTTT. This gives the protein CASSEGTGGWHTEAFF.

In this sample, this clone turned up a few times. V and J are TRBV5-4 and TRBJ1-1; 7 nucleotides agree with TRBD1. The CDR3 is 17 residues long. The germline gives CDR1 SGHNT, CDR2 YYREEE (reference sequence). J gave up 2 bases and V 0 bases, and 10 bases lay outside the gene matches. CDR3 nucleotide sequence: TGTGCCAGCAGCTTGGCGGCAGGGGGAGGGGGAAACACTGAAGCTTTCTTT. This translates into CASSLAAGGGGNTEAFF.

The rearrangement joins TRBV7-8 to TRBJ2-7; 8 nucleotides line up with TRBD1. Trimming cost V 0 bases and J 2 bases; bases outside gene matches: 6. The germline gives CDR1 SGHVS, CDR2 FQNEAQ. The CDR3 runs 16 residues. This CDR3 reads CASSLAGGQATYEQYF. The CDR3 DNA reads TGTGCCAGCAGCTTAGCGGGGGGACAGGCCACCTACGAGCAGTACTTC. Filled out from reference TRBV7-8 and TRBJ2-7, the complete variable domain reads GAGVSQSPRYKVAKRGQDVALRCDPISGHVSLFWYQQALGQGPEFLTYFQNEAQLDKSGLPSDRFFAERPEGSVSTLKIQRTQQEDSAVYLCASSLAGGQATYEQYFGPGTRLTVT.

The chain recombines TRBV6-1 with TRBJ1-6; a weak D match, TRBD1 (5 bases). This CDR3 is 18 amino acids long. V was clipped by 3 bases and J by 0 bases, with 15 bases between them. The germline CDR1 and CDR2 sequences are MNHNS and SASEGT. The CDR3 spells CASSEPLGGVSYNSPLHF. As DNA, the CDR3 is TGTGCCAGCAGTGAGCCTCTCGGGGGAGTCTCCTATAATTCACCCCTCCACTTT.

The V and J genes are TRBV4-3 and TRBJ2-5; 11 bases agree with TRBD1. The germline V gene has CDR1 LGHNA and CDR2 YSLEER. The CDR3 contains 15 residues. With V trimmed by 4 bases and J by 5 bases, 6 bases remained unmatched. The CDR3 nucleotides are TGCGCCAGCAGCCCCGGACAGGGGGCTCGGGAGACCCAGTACTTC. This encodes CASSPGQGARETQYF.

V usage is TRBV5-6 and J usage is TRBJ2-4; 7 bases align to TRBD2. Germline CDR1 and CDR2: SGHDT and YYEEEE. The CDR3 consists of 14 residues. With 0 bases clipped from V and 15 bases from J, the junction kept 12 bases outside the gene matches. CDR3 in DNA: TGTGCCAGCAGCTTGGACGGATATAAGGGAGGGGTGTACTTC. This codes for CASSLDGYKGGVYF.

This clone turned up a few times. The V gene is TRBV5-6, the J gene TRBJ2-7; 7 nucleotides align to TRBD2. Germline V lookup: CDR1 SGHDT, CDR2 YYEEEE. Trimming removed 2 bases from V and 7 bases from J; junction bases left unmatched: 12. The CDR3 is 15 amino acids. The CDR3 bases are TGTGCCAGCAGCTTCAATCGACTAGCAAGTGGTGAGCAGTACTTC. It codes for CASSFNRLASGEQYF.

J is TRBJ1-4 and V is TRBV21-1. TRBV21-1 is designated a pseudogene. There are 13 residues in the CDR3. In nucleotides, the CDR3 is TGTGCCAGCACTAGGGAGAGGGAAGAAAAACTGTTTTTT. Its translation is CASTREREEKLFF.

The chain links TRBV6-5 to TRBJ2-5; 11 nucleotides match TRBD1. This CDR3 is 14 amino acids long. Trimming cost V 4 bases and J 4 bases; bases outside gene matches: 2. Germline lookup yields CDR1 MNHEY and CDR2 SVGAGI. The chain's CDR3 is CASSSDRGLETQYF. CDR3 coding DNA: TGTGCCAGCAGTTCGGACAGGGGGCTAGAGACCCAGTACTTC.

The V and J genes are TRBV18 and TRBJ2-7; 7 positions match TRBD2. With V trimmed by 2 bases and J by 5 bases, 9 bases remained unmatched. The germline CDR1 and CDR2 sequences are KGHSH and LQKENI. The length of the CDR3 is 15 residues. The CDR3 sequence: CASSPRAGEVDEQYF. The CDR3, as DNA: TGTGCCAGCTCACCAAGGGCGGGAGAGGTGGACGAGCAGTACTTC. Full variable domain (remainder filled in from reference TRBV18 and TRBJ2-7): NAGVMQNPRHLVRRRGQEARLRCSPMKGHSHVYWYRQLPEEGLKFMVYLQKENIIDESGMPKERFSAEFPKEGPSILRIQQVVRGDSAAYFCASSPRAGEVDEQYFGPGTRLTVT.

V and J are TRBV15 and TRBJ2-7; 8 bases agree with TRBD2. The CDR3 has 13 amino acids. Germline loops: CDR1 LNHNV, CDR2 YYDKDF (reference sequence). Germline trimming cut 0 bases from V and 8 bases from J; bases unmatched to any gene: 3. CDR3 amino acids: CATSRDSGGKQYF. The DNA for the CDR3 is TGTGCCACCAGCAGAGATTCGGGGGGGAAGCAGTACTTC.

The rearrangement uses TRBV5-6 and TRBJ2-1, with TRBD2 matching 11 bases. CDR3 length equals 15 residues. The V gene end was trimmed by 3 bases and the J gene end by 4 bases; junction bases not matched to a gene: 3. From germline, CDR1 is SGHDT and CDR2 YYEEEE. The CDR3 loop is CASSSRLAGYNEQFF. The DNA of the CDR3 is TGTGCCAGCAGCTCCCGACTAGCGGGGTACAATGAGCAGTTCTTC.